A selection of T cell receptor beta chains follows, all from one sample in a study of shared clonotypes between healthy human individuals. Some clones are missing from TCRdb's copy, which holds only in-frame ones; the method was immunoSEQ multiplex PCR. The data hold under 2,000,000 clones, with approximately 94% observed a single time. The sequenced sample consisted of naive CD8+ T cells sorted from blood. These TCRs come from a man between 18 and 35 years old in good health. Each CDR3 is given with its conserved first and last residue. Fields, in order: D gene, V gene, clone size, J gene, CDR3 DNA, CDR3 protein. D genes are given only for firm matches. Size tells how often a clone was seen (once, few, many) or the class of an expanded clone, and some rows leave it out.

NA	TRBV29-1	NA	TRBJ1-2	TGCAGCGTTCCCCGGGACGAGAACTATGGCTACACCTTC	CSVPRDENYGYTF
TRBD2	TRBV7-9	NA	TRBJ2-3	TGTGCCAGCAGCTTGGGACTAGCGGGAGATCTCGAGTATACAGATACGCAGTATTTT	CASSLGLAGDLEYTDTQYF
TRBD2	TRBV9	NA	TRBJ2-2	TGTGCCAGCAGCGTCGGACTAGCGGGAGTGGCCGGGGAGCTGTTTTTT	CASSVGLAGVAGELFF
TRBD1	TRBV7-9	NA	TRBJ2-2	TGTGCCAGCAGCTTACCAGGGGGCATCGCCGGGGAGCTGTTTTTT	CASSLPGGIAGELFF
NA	TRBV7-2	NA	TRBJ2-1	TGTGCCAGCAGCTTAATGGGTGGTAACAATGAGCAGTTCTTC	CASSLMGGNNEQFF
TRBD2	TRBV5-1	NA	TRBJ2-1	TGCGCCAGCAGCTTAAGCGGGGCGTACAATGAGCAGTTCTTC	CASSLSGAYNEQFF
NA	TRBV7-9	NA	TRBJ2-7	TGTGCCAGCAGCCAAGGCTCCTACGAGCAGTACTTC	CASSQGSYEQYF
NA	TRBV5-5	NA	TRBJ1-5	TGTGCCAGCAGCTTGGATGGGGGGGCGTGGCAGCCCCAGCATTTT	CASSLDGGAWQPQHF
TRBD1	TRBV19	NA	TRBJ1-5	TGTGCCAGTAGTCCAGACAGGGATGAATATCAGCCCCAGCATTTT	CASSPDRDEYQPQHF
NA	TRBV28	NA	TRBJ1-1	TGTGCCAGCAGTTTTAACAGTTTGAACACTGAAGCTTTCTTT	CASSFNSLNTEAFF
TRBD2	TRBV4-1	NA	TRBJ2-1	TGCGCCAGCAGCCAAGAGCCGACTAGCGGGGGGGCCGTAGATGAGCAGTTCTTC	CASSQEPTSGGAVDEQFF
TRBD2	TRBV20-1	NA	TRBJ2-7	TGCAGTGCTAGTAGCGGGGGCGAGCAGTACTTC	CSASSGGEQYF
NA	TRBV29-1	NA	TRBJ2-3	TGCAGCGGATCAGGGGGGAGCACAGATACGCAGTATTTT	CSGSGGSTDTQYF
NA	TRBV10-3	NA	TRBJ1-2	TGTGCCATCAGTGACTCTGACAGGTCTAACTATGGCTACACCTTC	CAISDSDRSNYGYTF
NA	TRBV29-1	NA	TRBJ2-7	TGCAGCGTCGTGGACATCTCCTACGAGCAGTACTTC	CSVVDISYEQYF
NA	TRBV27	NA	TRBJ2-7	TGTGCCAGCAGTTTGGGGCAGGGCCCCTTCTACGAGCAGTACTTC	CASSLGQGPFYEQYF
NA	TRBV30	NA	TRBJ1-1	TGTGCCTGGAATAGAACTGAAGCTTTCTTT	CAWNRTEAFF
NA	TRBV4-1	NA	TRBJ2-5	TGCGCCAGCAGCCCGACCGACATTCAAGAGACCCAGTACTTC	CASSPTDIQETQYF
NA	TRBV11-2	NA	TRBJ2-7	TGTGCCAGCAGCTTGGACATGAACTACGAGCAGTACTTC	CASSLDMNYEQYF
TRBD1	TRBV18	NA	TRBJ1-6	TGTGCCAGCTCACCAGTGACAGGGAATTCACCCCTCCACTTT	CASSPVTGNSPLHF
NA	TRBV5-1	NA	TRBJ2-2	TGCGCCAGCAGCTTGAAAGCGGGTGCCGGGGAGCTGTTTTTT	CASSLKAGAGELFF
NA	TRBV5-1	NA	TRBJ2-7	TGCGCCAGCAGCCTGACGGGGAGCTCCTACGAGCAGTACTTC	CASSLTGSSYEQYF
NA	TRBV7-9	NA	TRBJ2-7	TGTGCCAGCAGCCCGGGACATACCTACGAGCAGTACTTC	CASSPGHTYEQYF
NA	TRBV5-1	NA	TRBJ2-3	TGCGCCAGCAGCGTCTTGGGGCCCCCATGGGATACGCAGTATTTT	CASSVLGPPWDTQYF
NA	TRBV6-1	NA	TRBJ2-7	TGTGCCAGCAGCCCAACGTCTCGCGAGCAGTACTTC	CASSPTSREQYF
TRBD1	TRBV28	NA	TRBJ1-4	TGTGCCAGCAGTTTACCCCGGGACAGGGCCGGGAATGAAAAACTGTTTTTT	CASSLPRDRAGNEKLFF
NA	TRBV9	NA	TRBJ2-1	TGTGCCAGCAGCGTACGGGGGATTAGCTCCTACAATGAGCAGTTCTTC	CASSVRGISSYNEQFF
NA	TRBV6-5	NA	TRBJ2-2	TGTGCCAGCAGCCTCCCGCCTGGACCCGGGGAGCTGTTTTTT	CASSLPPGPGELFF
TRBD2	TRBV4-3	NA	TRBJ2-3	TGCGCCAGCAGCGAAAGAGTAGCGGGAGAATCAGATACGCAGTATTTT	CASSERVAGESDTQYF
TRBD2	TRBV11-2	once	TRBJ2-3	TGTGCCAGCAGCCCCCTCGGCTTTTATCTAGCGGGATCCCCAGATACGCAGTATTTT	CASSPLGFYLAGSPDTQYF
NA	TRBV19	NA	TRBJ1-1	TGTGCCAGTGGGTGGAGCAACACTGAAGCTTTCTTT	CASGWSNTEAFF
NA	TRBV7-9	NA	TRBJ1-1	TGTGCCAGCAGCATGCCTGACAAGAACACTGAAGCTTTCTTT	CASSMPDKNTEAFF
NA	TRBV7-3	NA	TRBJ1-1	TGTGCCAGCAGCCCAGTAGCGACAGACTACACTGAAGCTTTCTTT	CASSPVATDYTEAFF
TRBD1	TRBV7-6	NA	TRBJ2-1	TGTGCCAGCAGCTCCCTACAGGGGAATGAGCAGTTCTTC	CASSSLQGNEQFF